These 22 T cell receptor beta chains were all obtained from the same sample, sequenced in a study of beta chain features in type 1 diabetes. Of the isolated RNA, all was reverse transcribed, and so the sequenced material was expressed TCRB transcripts. Produced via immunoSEQ multiplex PCR; TCRdb's table is partial and in-frame only. The table has roughly 500,000 clones, approximately 28% seen once; the top ten hold 0.06% to 0.07%. Sequenced material: naive CD4+ T cells from blood. The receptors were sampled from a man between 18 and 35 years old in good health.

Worth noting for this clone: Distinct nucleotide sequences in the sample also encode this CDR3. The V gene is TRBV7-9, the J gene TRBJ2-1, with D uncertain. Germline V gene sequence: CDR1 SEHNR, CDR2 FQNEAQ (reference sequence). CDR3 length: 12 amino acids. Between the trimmed V and J ends, which lost 3 bases and 3 bases, there was a span of 3 bases. The CDR3: CASSFNYNEQFF. CDR3 nucleotide sequence: TGTGCCAGCAGCTTCAACTACAATGAGCAGTTCTTC.

The genes are TRBV30 and TRBJ1-3, with D hard to call. V was cut by 0 bases and J by 3 bases, with 9 bases left in between. CDR3 length: 14 residues. The germline V gene encodes CDR1 GTSNPN and CDR2 SVGIG (reference sequence). The CDR3 region has the DNA TGTGCCTGGAGTGTACGGCGAGTTGGAAACACCATATATTTT. Translating it yields CAWSVRRVGNTIYF.

This chain connects TRBV28 to TRBJ2-2; unclear D gene. The germline V gene has CDR1 MDHEN and CDR2 SYDVKM. The V end was cut by 4 bases, the J end by 2 bases, with 20 bases between. The CDR3 totals 18 residues. The CDR3 here is CASSSLRLAVLNTGELFF. DNA for the CDR3: TGTGCCAGCAGTTCACTCAGACTGGCAGTACTTAACACCGGGGAGCTGTTTTTT.

The chain employs TRBV30 and TRBJ2-7; TRBD1 matches at 11 bases. The ends lost 6 bases at V and 2 bases at J; junction bases unmatched: 6. This CDR3 region has 14 residues. CDR1 is GTSNPN, CDR2 SVGIG, per germline (reference sequence). The CDR3, as DNA: TGTGCCTGCAAAGAGGACAGGGGGCCCTACGAGCAGTACTTC. This gives the protein CACKEDRGPYEQYF.

This clone was seen a handful of times. V usage is TRBV29-1 and J usage is TRBJ1-1; D gene unclear. Deletions cut 1 base from V and 0 bases from J, with 9 bases between. CDR1 SQVTM and CDR2 ANQGSEA come from the germline V gene. The CDR3 sequence is 14 residues long. The CDR3 is CSVEGVVMNTEAFF. The CDR3 DNA is TGCAGCGTTGAAGGGGTGGTTATGAACACTGAAGCTTTCTTT.

Details on this clone: One junction end does not reproduce the germline sequence, and a read error may be involved. The J gene is TRBJ2-1, the V gene TRBV29-1; 10 bases are a match to TRBD1. CDR3 length equals 16 residues. Germline CDR1 is SQVTM and CDR2 is ANQGSEA. CDR3 sequence reads: CSGEVWGQGTYNEQFF. The CDR3 DNA is TGCAGCGGTGAAGTTTGGGGACAGGGGACCTACAATGAGCAGTTCTTC.

The J gene is TRBJ2-1, the V gene TRBV27, with D unresolved. This CDR3 has 9 residues. Germline V lookup: CDR1 MNHEY, CDR2 SMNVEV (reference sequence). V was shortened by 6 bases and J by 6 bases, with 0 bases between the two germline ends. The CDR3 reads CASSNEQFF. The CDR3 bases are TGTGCCAGCAGCAATGAGCAGTTCTTC.

The chain links TRBV7-2 to TRBJ1-2; the D gene is possibly TRBD1 (6 bases). Germline V gene sequence: CDR1 SGHTA, CDR2 FQGNSA. There are 15 residues in the CDR3. The V end lost 0 bases, the J end lost 4 bases, and 12 bases lay between the germline ends. The CDR3 loop is CASSLARTASYGYTF. The CDR3 bases are TGTGCCAGCAGCTTAGCAAGGACAGCCAGCTATGGCTACACCTTC. Variable domain in full (rest from reference TRBV7-2 and TRBJ1-2): GAGVSQSPSNKVTEKGKDVELRCDPISGHTALYWYRQSLGQGLEFLIYFQGNSAPDKSGLPSDRFSAERTGGSVSTLTIQRTQQEDSAVYLCASSLARTASYGYTFGSGTRLTVV.

This clone was detected only a few times. This chain uses TRBV5-4 with TRBJ2-3; 8 bases align to TRBD2. The CDR3 runs 16 residues. The V and J ends lost 4 bases and 4 bases, in that order; junction bases with no gene match: 11. Germline V gene data show CDR1 as SGHNT and CDR2 as YYREEE (reference sequence). The CDR3 reads CASSRPRTGGPDTQYF. CDR3 nucleotide sequence: TGTGCCAGCAGCCGGCCCCGAACGGGAGGGCCAGATACGCAGTATTTT.

This chain uses TRBV2 with TRBJ2-7, with D perhaps TRBD2 (5 bases). The CDR3 is made up of 13 amino acids. CDR1 is SNHLY and CDR2 is FYNNEI in the germline V gene. V was pared by 8 bases and J by 2 bases, with 13 bases between. Here the CDR3 reads CASVREGTYEQYF. The CDR3 bases are TGTGCCAGCGTTCGAGAGGGAACCTACGAGCAGTACTTC.

The V call is TRBV18, the J call TRBJ2-1; 8 positions match TRBD2. The germline gives CDR1 KGHSH, CDR2 LQKENI. The CDR3 runs to 17 residues. V was clipped by 4 bases and J by 4 bases; unmatched bases: 12. CDR3 nucleotides: TGTGCCAGCTCACGAGAATTACCGGGACTAGGGTACAATGAGCAGTTCTTC. Protein product: CASSRELPGLGYNEQFF. Supplemented by reference TRBV18 and TRBJ2-1, the full variable domain reads NAGVMQNPRHLVRRRGQEARLRCSPMKGHSHVYWYRQLPEEGLKFMVYLQKENIIDESGMPKERFSAEFPKEGPSILRIQQVVRGDSAAYFCASSRELPGLGYNEQFFGPGTRLTVL.

This clone was seen more than once but under ten times. This chain connects TRBV29-1 to TRBJ2-2; tentatively, D is TRBD1 (6 bases). This CDR3 contains 12 residues. The germline V gene encodes CDR1 SQVTM and CDR2 ANQGSEA. Trimming removed 6 bases from V and 5 bases from J, with 10 bases in between. This CDR3 is CSVHRVTGELFF. The CDR3 DNA sequence: TGCAGCGTACACAGGGTGACCGGGGAGCTGTTTTTT.

About this clone: Other DNA sequences in this sample translate to the same CDR3. The chain uses TRBV28 and TRBJ1-2; possibly TRBD1 for D (5 bases). Germline V lookup: CDR1 MDHEN, CDR2 SYDVKM. This CDR3 is 13 amino acids long. The ends were cut back, 6 bases at V and 2 bases at J, with 10 bases in the middle. The chain's CDR3 is CASRAGGNYGYTF. The CDR3 DNA follows: TGTGCCAGCAGAGCGGGGGGGAACTATGGCTACACCTTC.

DNA of the CDR3: TGTGCCAGCTCACAGGGGACTAGCCCGAATGAGCAGTTCTTC. Translating it yields CASSQGTSPNEQFF. J is TRBJ2-1 and V is TRBV18; 9 nucleotides line up with TRBD2. Germline V gene lookup returns CDR1 KGHSH and CDR2 LQKENI. V trimming: 4 bases; J trimming: 7 bases; junction bases outside the gene matches: 5. The CDR3 spans 14 residues.

CDR3 sequence (DNA): TGTGCCAGCACCCGGGGACTAGTCTCGTCCGGGGAGCTGTTTTTT. This codes for CASTRGLVSSGELFF. The rearrangement links TRBV2 to TRBJ2-2; 8 bases line up with TRBD2. Germline assignment: CDR1 SNHLY and CDR2 FYNNEI. The CDR3 length is 15 residues. Trimming took 7 bases from V and 6 from J; bases not matched to a gene: 10.

The rearrangement links TRBV5-4 to TRBJ2-5; TRBD1 might be the D (5 bases). This CDR3 comprises 14 residues. The germline V and J ends were trimmed by 4 bases and 5 bases, with 15 bases remaining between them. CDR1 and CDR2 from the germline V gene are SGHNT and YYREEE (reference sequence). CDR3 nucleotides: TGTGCCAGCAGCCTTCAGGGCGGTCGGGAGACCCAGTACTTC. As protein: CASSLQGGRETQYF.

The chain has TRBV5-1 and TRBJ2-7, with 10 bases lining up with TRBD2. From germline, CDR1 is SGHRS and CDR2 YFSETQ. Trimming cost V 4 bases and J 10 bases; bases outside gene matches: 11. The CDR3 consists of 14 residues. CDR3 sequence reads: CASSNADLAGVQYF. DNA for the CDR3: TGCGCCAGCAGCAACGCCGATCTAGCGGGAGTCCAGTACTTC. Drawing the rest from reference TRBV5-1 and TRBJ2-7, the complete variable domain is KAGVTQTPRYLIKTRGQQVTLSCSPISGHRSVSWYQQTPGQGLQFLFEYFSETQRNKGNFPGRFSGRQFSNSRSEMNVSTLELGDSALYLCASSNADLAGVQYFGPGTRLTVT.

This clone has ten or more counts. The chain combines TRBV30 with TRBJ2-5; 10 bases match TRBD2. Germline CDR1 GTSNPN, CDR2 SVGIG (reference sequence). J was trimmed by 1 base and V by 7 bases; bases with no gene match: 3. The CDR3 length is 13 residues. CDR3 in amino acids: CASRTSGQETQYF. CDR3 DNA: TGTGCCTCGCGGACTAGCGGCCAAGAGACCCAGTACTTC.

A single count supports this clone. The rearrangement uses TRBV10-3 and TRBJ2-3, with TRBD1 matching over 10 bases. V lost 6 bases and J lost 4; bases outside the gene matches: 4. This CDR3 has 14 amino acids. Looked up from germline, CDR1 is ENHRY and CDR2 is SYGVKD. As DNA, the CDR3 is TGTGCCATCAGCGACAGGGGGCTCTCAGATACGCAGTATTTT. Translated: CAISDRGLSDTQYF.

The chain has TRBV30 and TRBJ1-4; possibly TRBD1 for D (6 bases). Germline V gene lookup returns CDR1 GTSNPN and CDR2 SVGIG (reference sequence). Deletions cut 3 bases from V and 4 bases from J, with 18 bases between. The CDR3 covers 16 residues. CDR3 sequence: CAWSSPPTGGNEKLFF. DNA of the CDR3: TGTGCCTGGAGCTCTCCCCCGACAGGCGGTAATGAAAAACTGTTTTTT.

This clone was counted between two and nine times. The genes are TRBV7-3 and TRBJ2-6, with D maybe TRBD1 (5 bases). This CDR3 region has 15 residues. The germline CDR1 and CDR2 sequences are SGHTA and FQGTGA. The V end lost 5 bases, the J end lost 2 bases, and 10 bases lay between the germline ends. The CDR3 nucleotides read TGTGCCAGCAGCCCCAGGGTAGCTGGGGCCAACGTCCTGACTTTC. Amino acids: CASSPRVAGANVLTF.

The rearrangement joins TRBV5-4 to TRBJ1-2; 7 nucleotides line up with TRBD1. Germline-derived CDR1 and CDR2 are SGHNT and YYREEE (reference sequence). V was clipped by 4 bases and J by 4 bases; unmatched bases: 10. This CDR3 has 15 amino acids. CDR3 protein: CASSETGFRSYGYTF. For the CDR3, the DNA is TGTGCCAGCAGCGAGACAGGGTTCAGGAGCTATGGCTACACCTTC.